One sample yielded the 23 T cell receptor beta chains listed below, sequenced in a study of shared clonotypes between healthy human individuals. TCRdb keeps only in-frame clones here, not all; method: immunoSEQ multiplex PCR. The sample yields 1 million to 1.2 million clones, approximately 77% seen once. Sample: memory CD4+ T cells from PBMCs. The subset was: CD45RA-negative fraction. These receptors were collected from a young man in good health. Some clones in this sample may be carry-over from other donors' samples.

Only a few counts were recorded for this clone. The chain joins TRBV28 to TRBJ2-3, with D unresolved. The CDR3 spans 15 residues. Germline V lookup: CDR1 MDHEN, CDR2 SYDVKM. Trimming pared 1 base from V and 1 base from J, leaving 9 bases between. DNA of the CDR3: TGTGCCAGCAGTTTATCCGGGTGGGGCACAGATACGCAGTATTTT. Translated, it gives CASSLSGWGTDTQYF.

The chain joins TRBV7-3 to TRBJ2-2; TRBD2 agrees at 7 bases. The CDR3 consists of 16 residues. Germline V gene data show CDR1 as SGHTA and CDR2 as FQGTGA. J was trimmed by 4 bases and V by 2 bases; bases with no gene match: 7. The DNA of the CDR3 is TGTGCCAGCAGCTTACTTCCCGGGGGGAGCACCGGGGAGCTGTTTTTT. Protein sequence: CASSLLPGGSTGELFF.

The J gene is TRBJ2-5, the V gene TRBV5-1, with TRBD2 matching over 12 bases. With V trimmed by 6 bases and J by 4 bases, 13 bases remained unmatched. This CDR3 is 17 amino acids long. The germline gives CDR1 SGHRS, CDR2 YFSETQ. The CDR3 loop reads CASNGGLAGRGGETQYF. The CDR3 nucleotides are TGCGCCAGCAACGGAGGACTAGCGGGGAGGGGTGGAGAGACCCAGTACTTC.

This clone was counted between two and nine times. CDR3 DNA: TGCAGCGTTGTCGTGGGAGGGAATCAGCCCCAGCATTTT. It yields the protein CSVVVGGNQPQHF. The rearrangement uses TRBV29-1 and TRBJ1-5; D ambiguous. Germline V gene lookup returns CDR1 SQVTM and CDR2 ANQGSEA. The CDR3 runs to 13 residues. Trimming took 4 bases from V and 4 from J, leaving 11 bases between them. Supplemented by reference TRBV29-1 and TRBJ1-5, the full variable domain reads SAVISQKPSRDICQRGTSLTIQCQVDSQVTMMFWYRQQPGQSLTLIATANQGSEATYESGFVIDKFPISRPNLTFSTLTVSNMSPEDSSIYLCSVVVGGNQPQHFGDGTRLSIL.

CDR3 nucleotide sequence: TGCGCCAGCAGTATAACAGTCTCCTACAATGAGCAGTTCTTC. Its translation: CASSITVSYNEQFF. The chain is built from TRBV5-1 and TRBJ2-1; D ambiguous. The CDR3 covers 14 residues. The V gene lost 5 bases and the J gene lost 0 bases, with 9 bases spanning the gap. Germline V gene lookup returns CDR1 SGHRS and CDR2 YFSETQ.

This clone has a single count. The genes are TRBV28 and TRBJ1-5, with TRBD1 identical over 7 bases. The CDR3 runs 13 residues. The germline V gene encodes CDR1 MDHEN and CDR2 SYDVKM. V was clipped by 5 bases and J by 6 bases; unmatched bases: 4. Written as DNA, the CDR3 is TGTGCCAGCAGTAAACAGGGGCGTCAGCCCCAGCATTTT. Its protein product is CASSKQGRQPQHF.

The chain combines TRBV7-2 with TRBJ2-7; D call uncertain. Germline CDR1 SGHTA, CDR2 FQGNSA. CDR3 length: 12 residues. The V end lost 5 bases, the J end lost 7 bases, and 12 bases lay between the germline ends. The CDR3 coding sequence is TGTGCCAGCAGCAAGGCAGGTCGGGAGCAGTACTTC. Protein: CASSKAGREQYF.

The chain couples TRBV28 to TRBJ2-5; tentatively, D is TRBD2 (5 bases). This CDR3 is 14 amino acids long. Germline assignment: CDR1 MDHEN and CDR2 SYDVKM. Trimming removed 2 bases at V and 5 bases at J, with 12 bases between. The DNA of the CDR3 is TGTGCCAGCAGTTTAAGAGGACTCTACGAGACCCAGTACTTC. Translation: CASSLRGLYETQYF.

The gene calls are TRBV28 and TRBJ2-3, with no clear D. The CDR3 consists of 12 residues. The germline V gene encodes CDR1 MDHEN and CDR2 SYDVKM. Trimming pared 6 bases from V and 5 bases from J, leaving 9 bases between. CDR3 loop: CASRSTEDTQYF. Written as DNA, the CDR3 is TGTGCCAGCAGATCCACAGAAGATACGCAGTATTTT.

The count of this clone is one. V gene TRBV28 combines with J gene TRBJ1-1; D is perhaps TRBD1 (6 bases). The CDR3 totals 13 residues. The V and J ends lost 8 bases and 2 bases respectively, with 12 bases between them. The germline V gene has CDR1 MDHEN and CDR2 SYDVKM. The CDR3 loop is CASGNRVNTEAFF. CDR3 DNA sequence: TGTGCCAGCGGAAACAGGGTTAACACTGAAGCTTTCTTT.

This rearrangement joins TRBV7-6 to TRBJ2-1; D ambiguous. In germline, CDR1 is SGHVS, CDR2 FNYEAQ. The V end was cut by 5 bases, the J end by 0 bases, with 8 bases between. CDR3 size: 14 residues. This CDR3 reads CASSLPGSYNEQFF. CDR3 bases: TGTGCCAGCAGCCTCCCCGGCTCCTACAATGAGCAGTTCTTC.

This rearrangement joins TRBV6-6 to TRBJ2-7; D unresolved. Germline assignment: CDR1 MNHNY and CDR2 SVGAGI (reference sequence). V lost 6 bases and J 3 bases, leaving 18 bases between the germline ends. This CDR3 has 15 amino acids. The CDR3, as DNA: TGTGCCAGCAGCCCAGGTGGGGTAGCTAACTACGAGCAGTACTTC. Its protein product is CASSPGGVANYEQYF.

The chain links TRBV4-2 to TRBJ2-1, with D perhaps being TRBD1 or TRBD2 (5 bases each). Between the trimmed V and J ends, which lost 4 bases and 5 bases, there was a span of 15 bases. Germline V gene sequence: CDR1 LGHNA, CDR2 YNFKEQ. This CDR3 has 15 amino acids. The chain's CDR3 is CASSLRGTLDNEQFF. The CDR3, as DNA: TGTGCCAGCAGCCTGCGTGGGACCCTCGACAATGAGCAGTTCTTC.

The CDR3 nucleotides read TGCGCCAGCAGCTCAAGAGGACAGGGGGCGGCCTTTGCTAACTATGGCTACACCTTC. This sequence encodes CASSSRGQGAAFANYGYTF. The V call is TRBV5-1, the J call TRBJ1-2; TRBD1 matches 11 bases. Unmatched junction bases numbered 13, after V lost 3 bases and J lost 0 bases. CDR1 is SGHRS, CDR2 YFSETQ, per germline. The CDR3 is 19 residues long.

The rearrangement joins TRBV5-1 to TRBJ2-1; D not resolved. V was clipped by 5 bases and J by 0 bases, with 15 bases between them. The CDR3 runs to 16 residues. Germline V gene data show CDR1 as SGHRS and CDR2 as YFSETQ. DNA of the CDR3: TGCGCCAGCAGGGGCTCGGGCGGATCCTCCTACAATGAGCAGTTCTTC. It yields the protein CASRGSGGSSYNEQFF. The full variable domain, completed using reference TRBV5-1 and TRBJ2-1, is KAGVTQTPRYLIKTRGQQVTLSCSPISGHRSVSWYQQTPGQGLQFLFEYFSETQRNKGNFPGRFSGRQFSNSRSEMNVSTLELGDSALYLCASRGSGGSSYNEQFFGPGTRLTVL.

The chain employs TRBV5-1 and TRBJ1-4; no reliable D call. CDR3 length equals 14 residues. Trimming removed 4 bases at V and 7 bases at J, with 14 bases between. The germline V gene encodes CDR1 SGHRS and CDR2 YFSETQ. The CDR3 reads CASSPGVAGEKLFF. DNA of the CDR3: TGCGCCAGCAGCCCCGGGGTGGCGGGTGAAAAACTGTTTTTT.

The chain is built from TRBV19 and TRBJ1-2; D is uncertain. V was clipped by 10 bases and J by 8 bases, with 23 bases between them. Germline V gene data show CDR1 as LNHDA and CDR2 as SQIVND (reference sequence). The CDR3 totals 14 residues. DNA for the CDR3: TGTGCCACCCAGCCGTTGAGGCGCCTGGGGGGCTACACCTTC. Its translation: CATQPLRRLGGYTF.

The chain employs TRBV18 and TRBJ1-3; 7 bases line up with TRBD1. Germline values: CDR1 KGHSH, CDR2 LQKENI. The V gene end was trimmed by 5 bases and the J gene end by 0 bases; junction bases not matched to a gene: 10. The CDR3 consists of 17 residues. The CDR3 region has the DNA TGTGCCAGCTCAAAAGGGGGCATAGGGGCCTCTGGAAACACCATATATTTT. Translating it yields CASSKGGIGASGNTIYF.

The V and J genes are TRBV7-9 and TRBJ2-2; D not resolved. The CDR3 runs 15 residues. V was pared by 3 bases and J by 0 bases, with 8 bases between. Germline CDR1 SEHNR, CDR2 FQNEAQ (reference sequence). In DNA form, the CDR3 reads TGTGCCAGCAGCTTGACGGTAGCGAACACCGGGGAGCTGTTTTTT. Protein: CASSLTVANTGELFF.

This clone was observed once. The chain uses TRBV28 and TRBJ2-7, with D unresolved. In germline, CDR1 is MDHEN, CDR2 SYDVKM. The CDR3 spans 17 residues. V was clipped by 1 base and J by 2 bases, with 18 bases between them. CDR3 nucleotides: TGTGCCAGCAGTTTATTCAGGTGGTCAGGCCTAACCTACGAGCAGTACTTC. Translation: CASSLFRWSGLTYEQYF.

V usage is TRBV6-6 and J usage is TRBJ1-3, with 7 bases identical to TRBD1. The CDR3 runs to 16 residues. The germline V gene has CDR1 MNHNY and CDR2 SVGAGI (reference sequence). J was trimmed by 5 bases and V by 2 bases; bases with no gene match: 9. CDR3 coding DNA: TGTGCCAGCAGTTACCCGGACCGGGACAGTCGAAACACCATATATTTT. It codes for CASSYPDRDSRNTIYF.

This chain links TRBV15 with TRBJ1-2; D might be TRBD1 (6 bases). Trimming stripped 1 base from V and 8 bases from J, with 17 bases between. The CDR3 runs 15 residues. Germline CDR1 reads LNHNV; CDR2 reads YYDKDF (reference sequence). The CDR3 DNA follows: TGTGCCACCAGCAGAGGCGGTAGGGGGGCAAGCGGCTACACCTTC. Its translation: CATSRGGRGASGYTF.

Notes on this clone: Its ends do not fully match the called genes, so a read error is possible. V gene TRBV5-1 combines with J gene TRBJ1-4, with TRBD1 as a possible D gene (5 bases). The V gene's germline CDR1 is SGHRS and CDR2 YFSETQ. The CDR3 contains 15 residues. CDR3 DNA sequence: TGCGCCAGCAGCAATTGGGGGTCGATGGAAGACCCACTTTGCTTT. This sequence encodes CASSNWGSMEDPLCF. The variable domain in full, with the rest retrieved from reference TRBV5-1 and TRBJ1-4, is KAGVTQTPRYLIKTRGQQVTLSCSPISGHRSVSWYQQTPGQGLQFLFEYFSETQRNKGNFPGRFSGRQFSNSRSEMNVSTLELGDSALYLCASSNWGSMEDPLCFGSGTQLSVL.